This T cell receptor beta chain was found in a study of preoperative IRX-2 immunotherapy in early breast cancer. Sequencing used immunoSEQ multiplex PCR; TCRdb keeps in-frame clones, though not all of them. The table records tens of thousands of clones, roughly 96% of them present only once. The sample's treatment: preoperative locoregional IRX-2 cytokine immunotherapy. Samples came from a phase Ib trial of preoperative locoregional IRX-2 cytokine immunotherapy. Germline V gene lookup returns CDR1 GTSNPN and CDR2 SVGIG (reference sequence). Trimming cost V 2 bases and J 1 base, with 8 bases left between them. This CDR3 spans 13 amino acids. This clone was seen more than once but under ten times.

This chain uses TRBV30 with TRBJ1-1; no firm D call. The specimen comprised tumor tissue, sampled after IRX-2 immunotherapy. The TCR was taken from a human donor with breast cancer. CDR3 loop: CAWSTGSNTEAFF. In DNA form, the CDR3 reads TGTGCCTGGAGTACGGGGTCGAACACTGAAGCTTTCTTT.